This T cell receptor (beta chain) was sequenced in a study of technical replicates of blood from a few donors. Libraries were prepared by immunoSEQ multiplex PCR; TCRdb keeps only in-frame clonotypes and omits some of them. Here the sample spans over 90,000 clones, around 96% being singletons. The CDR3 is 15 amino acids. V lost 3 bases and J 9 bases, leaving 19 bases between the germline ends. The germline V gene encodes CDR1 SGHRS and CDR2 YFSETQ. The genes are TRBV5-1 and TRBJ2-1, with a possible D match to TRBD2 (9 bases). The sequence was collected from a human donor in good health. The sequencing input was T cells isolated from PBMCs. Here the CDR3 DNA reads TGCGCCAGCAGCTCCCTAGCGGGACAGGAAATTGAGCAGTTCTTC. This translates into CASSSLAGQEIEQFF.